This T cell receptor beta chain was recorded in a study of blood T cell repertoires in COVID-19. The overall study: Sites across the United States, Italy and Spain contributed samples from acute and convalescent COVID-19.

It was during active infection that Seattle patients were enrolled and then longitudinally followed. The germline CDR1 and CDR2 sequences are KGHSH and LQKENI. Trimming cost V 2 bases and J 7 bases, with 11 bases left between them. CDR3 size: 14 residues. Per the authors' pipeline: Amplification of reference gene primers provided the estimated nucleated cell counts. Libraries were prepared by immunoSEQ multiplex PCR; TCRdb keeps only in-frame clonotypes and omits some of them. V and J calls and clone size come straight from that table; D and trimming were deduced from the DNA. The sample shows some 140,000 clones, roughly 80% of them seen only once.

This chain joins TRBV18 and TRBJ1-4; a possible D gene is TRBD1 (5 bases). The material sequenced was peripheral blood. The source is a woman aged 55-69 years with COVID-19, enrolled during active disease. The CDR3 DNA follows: TGTGCCAGCTCACCAGGGCAGGGTTCTGAAAAACTGTTTTTT. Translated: CASSPGQGSEKLFF.